The clone carrying this T cell receptor (beta chain) is termed medium-sized. Antigen: not known. This entry comes from a study of immune heterogeneity within non-small cell lung tumors. Across the study: A few squamous cell carcinomas, about nine non-squamous carcinomas and 1 not otherwise specified made up the tumors. Whole-study results and caveats: Local T-cell clonality tracked local tumor mutational burden, showing a moderate yet significant relationship (R about 0.34). Largely, high-frequency T-cell receptor beta clonotypes differed from one individual patient to another.

The germline gives CDR1 SNHLY, CDR2 FYNNEI. Deletions cut 5 bases from V and 5 bases from J, with 7 bases between. The CDR3 loop spans 11 amino acids. Multiplex PCR (32 V and 13 J primers) was used to amplify the TCR beta CDR3. MiXCR, applied by TCRdb to the multiplex PCR reads, yields one record per CDR3 protein. The table shows 25,000 to 40,000 distinct CDR3 sequences, with 28% occurring only once. Template material for each sample was 550 to 700 ng of bulk tumor genomic DNA. Biopsies, several per primary tumor and spaced far apart, were collected during surgery. Patients underwent curative surgery for untreated, newly diagnosed non-small cell lung cancer.

The specimen was lung tumor tissue. The rearrangement joins TRBV2 to TRBJ2-7; D gene uncertain. The sequence was collected from a man aged 40-50 years with non-small cell lung cancer. As DNA, the CDR3 is TGTGCCAGCAGTCAGTCAGACGAGCAGTACTTC. Its translation is CASSQSDEQYF.